The 15 T cell receptor beta chains below were found in one sample sequenced in a study of cytomegalovirus exposure and HLA in healthy donors. The primer mix had 60 Vbeta and 13 Jbeta primers. Profiling relied on immunoSEQ multiplex PCR, and the TCRdb table lists in-frame clones only, not all of them. The data show some 180,000 clones, about four fifths seen once. Sequencing used PBMCs. Source of these receptors: a woman in her twenties or thirties in good health and CMV-seropositive.

V and J are TRBV6-1 and TRBJ2-3; D is possibly TRBD1 (6 bases). The CDR3 covers 15 residues. CDR1 and CDR2 from the germline V gene are MNHNS and SASEGT. With 4 bases removed from V and 0 bases from J, the gap between germline ends came to 11 bases. The CDR3 nucleotides are TGTGCCAGCAGTGCCGGACAGCACAGCACAGATACGCAGTATTTT. It specifies CASSAGQHSTDTQYF.

This clone was picked up one time. The chain recombines TRBV7-6 with TRBJ1-3; 9 bases line up with TRBD1. V trimming: 5 bases; J trimming: 3 bases; junction bases outside the gene matches: 5. Germline values: CDR1 SGHVS, CDR2 FNYEAQ. The CDR3 extends over 15 amino acids. CDR3 sequence: CASSVGQGGGNTIYF. DNA for the CDR3: TGTGCCAGCAGCGTGGGACAGGGAGGTGGAAACACCATATATTTT.

V is TRBV5-1 and J is TRBJ2-1; possible D gene TRBD2, 7 bases. Germline-derived CDR1 and CDR2 are SGHRS and YFSETQ. The CDR3 consists of 15 residues. The V end lost 0 bases, the J end lost 3 bases, and 10 bases lay between the germline ends. DNA of the CDR3: TGCGCCAGCAGCTTGGCCGGGGGGCTCTACAATGAGCAGTTCTTC. Translation: CASSLAGGLYNEQFF.

A few counts support this clone. The same CDR3 arises from other DNA sequences in this sample as well. This chain connects TRBV5-4 to TRBJ1-3; D remains unclear. V lost 0 bases and J 0 bases, leaving 7 bases between the germline ends. Per the germline V gene, CDR1 is SGHNT and CDR2 is YYREEE (reference sequence). There are 15 residues in the CDR3. CDR3 sequence (DNA): TGTGCCAGCAGCTTGGATCGGAGCTCTGGAAACACCATATATTTT. This encodes CASSLDRSSGNTIYF.

The chain has TRBV7-2 and TRBJ2-5, with a weak D call TRBD2 (6 bases). The CDR3 loop spans 15 amino acids. V lost 5 bases, J lost 4 bases, and 17 bases lay in between. CDR1 and CDR2 from the germline V gene are SGHTA and FQGNSA. CDR3 loop: CASSRSVGGGETQYF. CDR3 sequence (DNA): TGTGCCAGCAGCCGTTCGGTGGGGGGAGGAGAGACCCAGTACTTC.

V and J are TRBV4-1 and TRBJ1-2; D possibly corresponds to TRBD1 (6 bases). The CDR3 runs 14 residues. V lost 3 bases and J 5 bases, leaving 13 bases between the germline ends. Germline V CDR1 and CDR2: MGHRA, YSYEKL. Here the CDR3 DNA reads TGCGCCAGCAGCCACCTAGGACAGAAGTATGGCTACACCTTC. Its translation: CASSHLGQKYGYTF.

This chain joins TRBV4-1 and TRBJ1-1, with D hard to call. The V gene lost 1 base and the J gene lost 7 bases, with 13 bases spanning the gap. The CDR3 contains 14 residues. Germline V gives CDR1 MGHRA, CDR2 YSYEKL. CDR3 DNA: TGCGCCAGCAGCCAAGGGCGGCTGAACGGTGAAGCTTTCTTT. Its protein product is CASSQGRLNGEAFF.

The chain joins TRBV11-3 to TRBJ2-5, with 10 bases aligning to TRBD2. The CDR3 sequence is 16 residues long. Germline values: CDR1 SGHNT, CDR2 YENEEA. V shed 1 base, J shed 4 bases, and the junction held 6 bases outside the gene matches. CDR3 sequence: CASSLGVTSGTETQYF. The CDR3 region has the DNA TGTGCCAGCAGCTTAGGGGTCACTAGCGGGACAGAGACCCAGTACTTC.

CDR3 region: CASSAKLPGQGEKLFF. The CDR3 DNA sequence: TGTGCCAGCAGCGCCAAACTCCCGGGACAAGGGGAAAAACTGTTTTTT. The chain carries TRBV21-1 and TRBJ1-4; the D call TRBD1 from the table was never checked on the DNA. TRBV21-1 is shown as a pseudogene. This CDR3 comprises 16 residues.

Points on this clone: The junction and the germline gene differ at one end; a read error may be behind it. This rearrangement joins TRBV7-9 to TRBJ2-5; the D is unclear. The CDR3 covers 11 residues. Germline CDR1 and CDR2: SEHNR and FQNEAQ (reference sequence). Written as DNA, the CDR3 is TGTTCCAGCAGCTTTCGGGAGACCCAGTACTTC. It codes for CSSSFRETQYF.

The chain carries TRBV6-6 and TRBJ2-5; D possibly corresponds to TRBD2 (6 bases). V dropped 2 bases and J dropped 1 base, with 11 bases sitting between them. The germline CDR1 and CDR2 sequences are MNHNY and SVGAGI (reference sequence). This CDR3 comprises 15 residues. For the CDR3, the DNA is TGTGCCAGCAGTTACATGGGAGGTATCCAAGAGACCCAGTACTTC. Translating gives CASSYMGGIQETQYF.

This chain connects TRBV28 to TRBJ1-4; perhaps TRBD1 as D (5 bases). V was trimmed by 5 bases and J by 3 bases, leaving 13 bases between them. Germline loops: CDR1 MDHEN, CDR2 SYDVKM. This CDR3 contains 15 residues. This CDR3 reads CASSIERGANEKLFF. The CDR3, as DNA: TGTGCCAGCAGTATAGAGCGGGGGGCTAATGAAAAACTGTTTTTT.

V and J are TRBV7-3 and TRBJ2-3, with 14 bases fitting TRBD2. V shed 2 bases and J 5 bases; nucleotides not matched to a gene: 6. The CDR3 length is 17 residues. The germline gives CDR1 SGHTA, CDR2 FQGTGA. CDR3 in amino acids: CASSLSGLAGAEDTQYF. The CDR3 region has the DNA TGTGCCAGCAGCTTATCGGGACTAGCGGGAGCAGAAGATACGCAGTATTTT. The variable domain in full, completed from reference TRBV7-3 and TRBJ2-3, reads GAGVSQTPSNKVTEKGKYVELRCDPISGHTALYWYRQSLGQGPEFLIYFQGTGAADDSGLPNDRFFAVRPEGSVSTLKIQRTERGDSAVYLCASSLSGLAGAEDTQYFGPGTRLTVL.

This rearrangement joins TRBV5-4 to TRBJ1-5; D might be TRBD1 (5 bases). V lost 3 bases, J lost 6 bases, and 10 bases lay in between. Germline assignment: CDR1 SGHNT and CDR2 YYREEE (reference sequence). This CDR3 has 13 residues. The CDR3 is CASSWGVGQPQHF. In nucleotides, the CDR3 is TGTGCCAGCAGCTGGGGGGTTGGTCAGCCCCAGCATTTT.

The chain links TRBV7-9 to TRBJ2-7, with 10 bases matching TRBD1. Germline assignment: CDR1 SEHNR and CDR2 FQNEAQ (reference sequence). The CDR3 has 16 amino acids. The junction had 3 bases not matched to a gene; V was cut back by 0 bases and J by 1 base. Here the CDR3 reads CASSLAGQGPSYEQYF. The CDR3 coding sequence is TGTGCCAGCAGCTTAGCGGGACAGGGGCCATCCTACGAGCAGTACTTC. Using reference TRBV7-9 and TRBJ2-7 for the parts outside the CDR3, the full variable domain is DTGVSQNPRHKITKRGQNVTFRCDPISEHNRLYWYRQTLGQGPEFLTYFQNEAQLEKSRLLSDRFSAERPKGSFSTLEIQRTEQGDSAMYLCASSLAGQGPSYEQYFGPGTRLTVT.